The clone carrying this T cell receptor beta chain showed up just a few times. Its antigen is as yet unknown. CDR3 size: 16 residues. Germline CDR1 is SEHNR and CDR2 is FQNEAQ (reference sequence). The V and J ends lost 2 bases and 6 bases, in that order; junction bases with no gene match: 9. What was sequenced were expressed TCRB transcripts, since all of the isolated RNA had been reverse transcribed. The protocol was immunoSEQ multiplex PCR, while the TCRdb copy is restricted to in-frame clones and leaves out a portion. The data show about 740,000 clones, roughly 12% seen once. This sample was included in a study of beta chain features in type 1 diabetes. CD45RO/CCR7/CD25/CD127/CD95/CD27 staining was used to isolate CD4+ naive, central memory, regulatory and stem cell-like memory cells by sorting. General observations from the study: In these data, an HLA type influence on TCRB rearrangement remained unresolved. All four CD4+ subsets of Type 1 diabetes patients contained TCRB CDR3s that were moderately but significantly shorter. Patients' naive, central memory and regulatory TCRB repertoires appeared more alike than those of healthy donors.

The specimen sequenced was naive CD4+ T cells from blood. The receptor's source is a man younger than 30 with type 1 diabetes. The rearrangement links TRBV7-9 to TRBJ2-3, with 9 bases fitting TRBD2. As DNA, the CDR3 is TGTGCCAGCAGCTTAAGGGCTAGCGGGGCCCGGGATACGCAGTATTTT. This codes for CASSLRASGARDTQYF.